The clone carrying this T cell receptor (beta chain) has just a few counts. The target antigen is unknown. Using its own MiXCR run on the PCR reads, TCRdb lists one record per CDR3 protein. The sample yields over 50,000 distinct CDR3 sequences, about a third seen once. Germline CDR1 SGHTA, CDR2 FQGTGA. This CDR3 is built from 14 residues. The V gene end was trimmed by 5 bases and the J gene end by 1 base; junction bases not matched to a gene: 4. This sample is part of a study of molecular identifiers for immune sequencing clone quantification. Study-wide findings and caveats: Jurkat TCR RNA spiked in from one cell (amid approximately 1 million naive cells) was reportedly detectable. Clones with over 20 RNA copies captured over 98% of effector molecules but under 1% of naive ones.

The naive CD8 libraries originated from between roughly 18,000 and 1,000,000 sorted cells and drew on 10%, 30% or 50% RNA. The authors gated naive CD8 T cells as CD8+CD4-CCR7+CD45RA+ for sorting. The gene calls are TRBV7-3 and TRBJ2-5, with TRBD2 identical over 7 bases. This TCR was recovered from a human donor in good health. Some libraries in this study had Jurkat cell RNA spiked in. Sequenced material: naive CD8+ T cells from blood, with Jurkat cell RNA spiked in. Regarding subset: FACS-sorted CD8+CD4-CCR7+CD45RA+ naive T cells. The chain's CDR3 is CASSPGGGQETQYF. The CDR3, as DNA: TGTGCCAGCAGCCCTGGGGGGGGCCAAGAGACCCAGTACTTC.